What follows are 20 T cell receptor beta chains derived from one specimen sequenced in a study of graft-versus-host responses after intestinal transplantation. Here immunoSEQ multiplex PCR was the method, and the copy in TCRdb shows in-frame clones only, minus some. The data contain more than 85,000 clones, approximately 92% of them singletons. Their cognate antigens are unknown. The sample in question was unstimulated CD8+ T cells sorted from spleen or lymph node cells, obtained before intestinal transplant. Receptor source: a human donor who received an intestinal transplant.

This clone appeared a single time. This chain joins TRBV27 and TRBJ2-1; no definite D call. Trimming stripped 5 bases from V and 0 bases from J, with 11 bases between. Germline V gene sequence: CDR1 MNHEY, CDR2 SMNVEV (reference sequence). The CDR3 spans 15 residues. Here the CDR3 reads CASSLGWSSYNEQFF. Written as DNA, the CDR3 is TGTGCCAGCAGTCTCGGGTGGAGCTCCTACAATGAGCAGTTCTTC.

This chain links TRBV6-1 with TRBJ2-1; 13 nucleotides align to TRBD2. The germline gives CDR1 MNHNS, CDR2 SASEGT. The J segment lost 8 bases and the V segment lost 4 bases, leaving 8 bases of the junction unmatched. The CDR3 sequence is 16 residues long. This CDR3 is CASSAGLAGDLYEQFF. DNA for the CDR3: TGTGCCAGCAGTGCCGGACTAGCGGGAGATCTATATGAGCAGTTCTTC.

As to this clone: The same CDR3 also results from other DNA sequences found in this sample. J is TRBJ1-5 and V is TRBV27, with a weak D call TRBD1 (6 bases). Germline CDR1 and CDR2: MNHEY and SMNVEV (reference sequence). V lost 3 bases, J lost 4 bases, and 7 bases lay in between. The CDR3 runs to 13 residues. DNA of the CDR3: TGTGCCAGCAGTTTGACAGGTAATCAGCCCCAGCATTTT. It is translated as CASSLTGNQPQHF.

The CDR3 nucleotides read TGTGCCAGCAGTTTCGGGACAGCGCCGACCTACGAGCAGTACTTC. It specifies CASSFGTAPTYEQYF. V usage is TRBV27 and J usage is TRBJ2-7; 7 positions match TRBD1. This CDR3 contains 15 residues. CDR1 is MNHEY, CDR2 SMNVEV, per germline (reference sequence). V trimming: 3 bases; J trimming: 2 bases; junction bases outside the gene matches: 7.

The chain combines TRBV9 with TRBJ1-5, with D perhaps matching TRBD1 (6 bases). The CDR3 length is 15 residues. The V and J ends lost 1 base and 0 bases respectively, with 8 bases between them. CDR1 and CDR2 from the germline V gene are SGDLS and YYNGEE. The CDR3 sequence is CASSVSGASNQPQHF. The CDR3 DNA reads TGTGCCAGCAGCGTATCGGGGGCTAGCAATCAGCCCCAGCATTTT.

The chain joins TRBV6-6 to TRBJ1-5; D is undetermined. Trimming took 0 bases from V and 0 from J, leaving 9 bases between them. The CDR3 is made up of 16 amino acids. CDR1 and CDR2 from the germline V gene are MNHNY and SVGAGI (reference sequence). The DNA for the CDR3 is TGTGCCAGCAGTTACTCCGGGGTTGGTAGCAATCAGCCCCAGCATTTT. Amino acid sequence: CASSYSGVGSNQPQHF.

The chain uses TRBV19 and TRBJ1-1; possible D gene TRBD1, 5 bases. CDR3 length: 15 amino acids. The V end lost 10 bases, the J end lost 6 bases, and 24 bases lay between the germline ends. Germline CDR1 is LNHDA and CDR2 is SQIVND (reference sequence). CDR3 amino acids: CAIRRREGGVSEAFF. CDR3 DNA sequence: TGTGCCATCAGACGACGGGAGGGAGGGGTGTCTGAAGCTTTCTTT.

This chain's CDR3 is CASSQETGRYEQYF. The CDR3 DNA reads TGCGCCAGCAGCCAAGAGACAGGACGCTACGAGCAGTACTTC. The V gene is TRBV4-1, the J gene TRBJ2-7; tentatively, D is TRBD1 (6 bases). This CDR3 is 14 amino acids long. Per the germline V gene, CDR1 is MGHRA and CDR2 is YSYEKL. The V end was cut by 0 bases, the J end by 3 bases, with 9 bases between.

V is TRBV19 and J is TRBJ2-7; 8 nucleotides agree with TRBD2. Germline loops: CDR1 LNHDA, CDR2 SQIVND (reference sequence). The J segment lost 6 bases and the V segment lost 1 base, leaving 8 bases of the junction unmatched. The CDR3 spans 15 residues. CDR3 loop: CASSIAWTSTREQYF. The CDR3 region has the DNA TGTGCCAGTAGTATAGCGTGGACTAGCACTCGCGAGCAGTACTTC.

The chain employs TRBV27 and TRBJ2-5; D unclear. The CDR3 sequence is 13 residues long. V lost 5 bases, J lost 2 bases, and 9 bases lay in between. Germline V gene sequence: CDR1 MNHEY, CDR2 SMNVEV (reference sequence). CDR3 DNA sequence: TGTGCCAGCAGTAGAGTGGGGCAAGAGACCCAGTACTTC. It is translated as CASSRVGQETQYF.

This sequence joins TRBV7-9 and TRBJ2-7, with no clear D. The CDR3 loop spans 13 amino acids. The ends were cut back, 4 bases at V and 1 base at J, with 8 bases in the middle. Germline loops: CDR1 SEHNR, CDR2 FQNEAQ (reference sequence). In DNA, the CDR3 is TGTGCCAGCAGCTCAACTCCTTCCTACGAGCAGTACTTC. It translates to CASSSTPSYEQYF.

In regard to this clone: Other DNA sequences of this sample code for an identical CDR3. This chain joins TRBV27 and TRBJ2-7; 9 bases map to TRBD1. Germline V CDR1 and CDR2: MNHEY, SMNVEV (reference sequence). The CDR3 covers 13 residues. V dropped 3 bases and J dropped 3; count of bases not matched to a gene: 0. The CDR3 loop is CASSLTGGYEQYF. The CDR3 DNA is TGTGCCAGCAGTTTGACAGGGGGCTACGAGCAGTACTTC.

V and J are TRBV11-2 and TRBJ2-3, with a possible D match to TRBD2 (6 bases). CDR1 and CDR2 (germline): SGHAT, FQNNGV. This CDR3 is 14 amino acids long. Trimming cost V 1 base and J 6 bases, with 11 bases left between them. CDR3 amino acids: CASSLGASADTQYF. In DNA form, the CDR3 reads TGTGCCAGCAGCTTAGGAGCTAGCGCGGATACGCAGTATTTT.

V usage is TRBV6-1 and J usage is TRBJ1-2, with D perhaps matching TRBD1 (6 bases). V shed 2 bases and J shed 3 bases, with 13 bases lying between them. CDR3 length: 15 amino acids. The germline CDR1 and CDR2 sequences are MNHNS and SASEGT. CDR3 residues: CASSELWGRDYGYTF. Written as DNA, the CDR3 is TGTGCCAGCAGTGAATTATGGGGGCGGGACTATGGCTACACCTTC.

The rearrangement uses TRBV9 and TRBJ1-4; 10 bases are shared with TRBD1. Germline trimming cut 3 bases from V and 3 bases from J; bases unmatched to any gene: 5. Germline values: CDR1 SGDLS, CDR2 YYNGEE. The CDR3 has 16 residues. This CDR3 reads CASSDGGTGANEKLFF. CDR3 sequence (DNA): TGTGCCAGCAGCGACGGCGGGACAGGGGCTAATGAAAAACTGTTTTTT.

The J gene is TRBJ1-5, the V gene TRBV10-3; D is unclear. CDR3 length: 19 residues. Germline loops: CDR1 ENHRY, CDR2 SYGVKD. V lost 0 bases and J lost 0, with 18 bases in between. The CDR3 nucleotides are TGTGCCATCAGTGAGTCCTCCAAGCTTTTACCGGGTAGCAATCAGCCCCAGCATTTT. This translates into CAISESSKLLPGSNQPQHF.

This clone appeared once. The chain has TRBV7-2 and TRBJ2-5, with TRBD2 matching 15 bases. Germline CDR1 SGHTA, CDR2 FQGNSA. CDR3 length: 15 amino acids. V lost 4 bases, J lost 4 bases, and 1 base stayed unmatched. In DNA, the CDR3 is TGTGCCAGCAGCTCGGGACTAGCGGGAGGAGAGACCCAGTACTTC. Residues: CASSSGLAGGETQYF.

The V and J genes are TRBV6-5 and TRBJ2-2; D possibly corresponds to TRBD2 (6 bases). This CDR3 spans 13 amino acids. The V end lost 6 bases, the J end lost 4 bases, and 9 bases lay between the germline ends. Germline CDR1 MNHEY, CDR2 SVGAGI. CDR3 loop: CASRLAATGELFF. Here the CDR3 DNA reads TGTGCCAGCAGATTAGCGGCCACCGGGGAGCTGTTTTTT.

The V and J genes are TRBV10-3 and TRBJ2-2; 14 nucleotides match TRBD2. The CDR3 sequence is 17 residues long. The V gene's germline CDR1 is ENHRY and CDR2 SYGVKD. The junction had 7 bases not matched to a gene; V was cut back by 6 bases and J by 4 bases. The CDR3 DNA follows: TGTGCCATCAGGGAGACTAGCGGGAGGGCCGGCACCGGGGAGCTGTTTTTT. Translation gives CAIRETSGRAGTGELFF.

The rearrangement links TRBV6-5 to TRBJ2-5, with 10 positions matching TRBD2. Germline V CDR1 and CDR2: MNHEY, SVGAGI. The J segment lost 2 bases and the V segment lost 7 bases, leaving 7 bases of the junction unmatched. The CDR3 sequence is 15 residues long. CDR3 sequence reads: CASTLAGGLQETQYF. In DNA form, the CDR3 reads TGTGCCAGCACGTTAGCGGGAGGTTTGCAAGAGACCCAGTACTTC.